This T cell receptor beta chain originates from a study of Graves' ophthalmopathy and Graves' hyperthyroidism. The V and J ends lost 3 bases and 3 bases respectively, with 17 bases between them. In germline, CDR1 is DFQATT, CDR2 SNEGSKA (reference sequence). There are 15 residues in the CDR3. The sequenced template was RNA, covering the TCR beta CDR3 region. First-round RT-PCR relied on HTBI primers, and a second-round multiplex PCR came next. In TCRdb, the multiplex PCR reads were re-called with MiXCR into one record per CDR3 protein. The sample records about 210,000 distinct CDR3 sequences, 29% being singletons.

The sample comprised peripheral blood. This clonotype was obtained from a man aged 50 or older with Graves' ophthalmopathy. The chain joins TRBV20-1 to TRBJ1-1, with D perhaps matching TRBD1 (5 bases). The CDR3 DNA follows: TGCAGTGCTAGGTTTAATCGGGGGATCGACACTGAAGCTTTCTTT. Translation: CSARFNRGIDTEAFF.